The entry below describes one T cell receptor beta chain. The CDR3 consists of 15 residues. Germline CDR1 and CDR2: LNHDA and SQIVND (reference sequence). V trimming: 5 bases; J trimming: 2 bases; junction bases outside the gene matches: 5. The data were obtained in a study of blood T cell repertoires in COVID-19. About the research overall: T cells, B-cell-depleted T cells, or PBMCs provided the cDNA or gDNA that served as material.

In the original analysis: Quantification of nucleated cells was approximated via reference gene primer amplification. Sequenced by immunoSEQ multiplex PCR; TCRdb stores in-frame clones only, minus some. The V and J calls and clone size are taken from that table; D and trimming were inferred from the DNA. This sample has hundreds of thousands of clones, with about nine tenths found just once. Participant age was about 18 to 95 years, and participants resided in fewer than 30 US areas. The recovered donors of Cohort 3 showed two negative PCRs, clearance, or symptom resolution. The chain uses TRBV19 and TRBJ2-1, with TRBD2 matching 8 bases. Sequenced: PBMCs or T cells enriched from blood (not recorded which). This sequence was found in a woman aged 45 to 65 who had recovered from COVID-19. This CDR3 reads CASSYGGLAYNEQFF. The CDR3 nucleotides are TGTGCCAGTAGTTATGGGGGACTAGCCTACAATGAGCAGTTCTTC.